This entry lists 28 T cell receptor beta chains sequenced from one sample in a study of OX40 agonist ivuxolimab in advanced cancers. Libraries were built with the immunoSEQ multiplex PCR assay. The immuneACCESS repertoire file appears here via TCRdb, limited to in-frame rearrangements. These files lack a portion of the clones; in checked studies, under half of the deficit traces to unresolved V genes, and the cause of the others is not known. The table for this sample lists around 30,000 clones; roughly 86% of them were counted only once. Jointly, the top ten make up under 70% of the sample. The sample in question was CD4+ or CD8+ T cells sorted from blood, obtained in a trial of the OX40 agonist ivuxolimab. These receptors all come from an adult with an advanced solid tumor such as melanoma, head and neck, liver or kidney cancer.

This clone was seen a single time. CDR3 in DNA: TGCGCCAGCAGCTTCCCTAGCGGGGGTGACACAGATACGCAGTATTTT. Amino acids: CASSFPSGGDTDTQYF. The V gene is TRBV5-1, the J gene TRBJ2-3, with TRBD2 identical over 10 bases. V was pared by 2 bases and J by 2 bases, with 5 bases of the junction left unmatched. The germline V gene encodes CDR1 SGHRS and CDR2 YFSETQ. CDR3 length: 16 amino acids.

This clone appeared a single time. The chain joins TRBV29-1 to TRBJ1-2; possible D gene TRBD1, 5 bases. Trimming took 4 bases from V and 5 from J, leaving 17 bases between them. CDR1 is SQVTM, CDR2 ANQGSEA, per germline. This CDR3 is built from 14 residues. The CDR3 DNA is TGCAGCGTTGGTGGGGCGACAGAATCTTATGGCTACACCTTC. This gives the protein CSVGGATESYGYTF.

The V gene is TRBV4-3, the J gene TRBJ2-3; no definite D call. Germline CDR1 is LGHNA and CDR2 is YSLEER. The V gene lost 5 bases and the J gene lost 5 bases, with 14 bases spanning the gap. This CDR3 is 14 amino acids long. This CDR3 is CASSKTGLVDTQYF. The CDR3 DNA reads as TGCGCCAGCAGCAAGACCGGTCTGGTAGATACGCAGTATTTT.

The chain recombines TRBV10-3 with TRBJ2-6, with a weak D call TRBD1 (6 bases). Germline CDR1 ENHRY, CDR2 SYGVKD. Trimming took 2 bases from V and 3 from J, leaving 11 bases between them. The CDR3 is 16 amino acids. Here the CDR3 DNA reads TGTGCCATCAGTGAGACAGGGTCAGGTGGGGCCAACGTCCTGACTTTC. Its protein is CAISETGSGGANVLTF.

V usage is TRBV29-1 and J usage is TRBJ2-1; 7 positions agree with TRBD2. The length of the CDR3 is 13 residues. Germline V gives CDR1 SQVTM, CDR2 ANQGSEA. V shed 3 bases and J 4 bases; nucleotides not matched to a gene: 3. The CDR3 DNA is TGCAGCGTTGACCCGGGGGGTTACAATGAGCAGTTCTTC. Protein product: CSVDPGGYNEQFF.

This chain links TRBV27 with TRBJ2-7, with D unclear. V gave up 5 bases and J gave up 0 bases, with 11 bases separating them. This CDR3 comprises 14 residues. Germline V CDR1 and CDR2: MNHEY, SMNVEV (reference sequence). The CDR3 is CASSGSSSSYEQYF. DNA of the CDR3: TGTGCCAGCAGTGGGTCATCGAGCTCCTACGAGCAGTACTTC.

The V gene is TRBV6-4, the J gene TRBJ2-6; no reliable D call. V was shortened by 6 bases and J by 4 bases, with 16 bases between the two germline ends. The CDR3 runs 16 residues. From germline, CDR1 is MRHNA and CDR2 SNTAGT. DNA for the CDR3: TGTGCCAGCAGCCCCTCAGTCCCCTCCGGGGCCAACGTCCTGACTTTC. It yields the protein CASSPSVPSGANVLTF.

The CDR3 region is CASSFGSNYGYTF. The CDR3 DNA reads as TGTGCCAGCAGTTTCGGCTCTAACTATGGCTACACCTTC. This chain joins TRBV27 and TRBJ1-2, with D uncertain. V gave up 3 bases and J gave up 0 bases, with 5 bases separating them. CDR3 length equals 13 residues. Per germline, CDR1 MNHEY and CDR2 SMNVEV (reference sequence).

The chain joins TRBV6-5 to TRBJ2-7, with a tentative D call TRBD2 (7 bases). Per the germline V gene, CDR1 is MNHEY and CDR2 is SVGAGI. CDR3 size: 14 residues. The germline V and J ends were trimmed by 2 bases and 6 bases, with 14 bases remaining between them. The CDR3 sequence: CASSYEGGPIEQYF. CDR3 bases: TGTGCCAGCAGTTACGAGGGGGGGCCAATCGAGCAGTACTTC.

V and J are TRBV27 and TRBJ2-3; D unclear. The CDR3 covers 14 residues. The germline CDR1 and CDR2 sequences are MNHEY and SMNVEV (reference sequence). V lost 2 bases, J lost 7 bases, and 13 bases lay in between. CDR3 DNA: TGTGCCAGCAGTTTAGATCTACCTGGATATACGCAGTATTTT. This translates into CASSLDLPGYTQYF.

The V gene is TRBV4-3, the J gene TRBJ1-4; the D is unclear. In germline, CDR1 is LGHNA, CDR2 YSLEER. The CDR3 contains 13 residues. V was pared by 0 bases and J by 8 bases, with 7 bases between. The CDR3 reads CASSQDWEEKLFF. DNA for the CDR3: TGCGCCAGCAGCCAAGATTGGGAGGAAAAACTGTTTTTT.

As DNA, the CDR3 is TGTGCCAGCAGCCCAGGGATTCTGCCCTACAATGAGCAGTTCTTC. Translated: CASSPGILPYNEQFF. The chain is built from TRBV11-2 and TRBJ2-1; D possibly corresponds to TRBD1 (5 bases). The CDR3 runs 15 residues. The V end lost 5 bases, the J end lost 2 bases, and 13 bases lay between the germline ends. Germline-derived CDR1 and CDR2 are SGHAT and FQNNGV.

The CDR3 DNA reads as TGTGCCAGCAGTTCGGACAGCTTCCAAGAGACCCAGTACTTC. Its protein is CASSSDSFQETQYF. The chain combines TRBV7-7 with TRBJ2-5, with D possibly being TRBD1 (6 bases). CDR3 length equals 14 residues. Germline V gene sequence: CDR1 SSHAT, CDR2 FNYEAQ (reference sequence). V was trimmed by 6 bases and J by 1 base, leaving 12 bases between them. The variable domain in full, with the rest retrieved from reference TRBV7-7 and TRBJ2-5, is GAGVSQSPRYKVTKRGQDVTLRCDPISSHATLYWYQQALGQGPEFLTYFNYEAQPDKSGLPSDRFSAERPEGSISTLTIQRTEQRDSAMYRCASSSDSFQETQYFGPGTRLLVL.

CDR3 nucleotide sequence: TGTGCCAGCAGCCCAGTGGCGGGGGGGACCTACAATGAGCAGTTCTTC. It specifies CASSPVAGGTYNEQFF. The chain carries TRBV11-2 and TRBJ2-1, with 9 bases lining up with TRBD2. The ends lost 5 bases at V and 2 bases at J; junction bases unmatched: 7. The germline V gene encodes CDR1 SGHAT and CDR2 FQNNGV. The CDR3 totals 16 residues.

The chain has TRBV4-3 and TRBJ2-7, with D perhaps TRBD1 (5 bases). CDR3 length: 15 amino acids. Germline V gene sequence: CDR1 LGHNA, CDR2 YSLEER. V was pared by 0 bases and J by 2 bases, with 11 bases between. CDR3 in amino acids: CASSQDFIGAYEQYF. As DNA, the CDR3 is TGCGCCAGCAGCCAAGATTTTATAGGGGCCTACGAGCAGTACTTC.

The chain combines TRBV27 with TRBJ2-3; D not certain. Germline assignment: CDR1 MNHEY and CDR2 SMNVEV (reference sequence). This CDR3 spans 17 amino acids. Trimming took off 1 base at V and 0 bases at J, with 14 bases between the two ends. The CDR3, as DNA: TGTGCCAGCAGTTTATTGTTTGTCCGGGCTAGCACAGATACGCAGTATTTT. Its translation is CASSLLFVRASTDTQYF.

The J gene is TRBJ2-2, the V gene TRBV2, with no clear D. The CDR3 length is 15 residues. Germline assignment: CDR1 SNHLY and CDR2 FYNNEI. Trimming removed 3 bases from V and 5 bases from J, with 13 bases in between. The CDR3 is CASSERGISTGELFF. The CDR3 nucleotides read TGTGCCAGCAGTGAGCGAGGCATAAGTACCGGGGAGCTGTTTTTT.

The chain employs TRBV4-3 and TRBJ2-7, with D unresolved. CDR1 LGHNA and CDR2 YSLEER come from the germline V gene. V was clipped by 0 bases and J by 4 bases, with 13 bases between them. CDR3 length equals 15 residues. The CDR3 nucleotides read TGCGCCAGCAGCCAAGAAGAAGAGCTCGGGTACGAGCAGTACTTC. It specifies CASSQEEELGYEQYF.

The chain has TRBV18 and TRBJ2-1; maybe TRBD1 (5 bases). The CDR3 covers 17 residues. V lost 6 bases to trimming and J lost 5 bases, with 23 bases between them. Germline lookup yields CDR1 KGHSH and CDR2 LQKENI. In nucleotides, the CDR3 is TGTGCCAGCTCCGCCGCGCCAGGGCGATTCCAAGACAATGAGCAGTTCTTC. It is translated as CASSAAPGRFQDNEQFF.

A single count supports this clone. The V gene is TRBV19, the J gene TRBJ1-3, with TRBD1 matching 12 bases. The germline V gene has CDR1 LNHDA and CDR2 SQIVND (reference sequence). The CDR3 is made up of 18 amino acids. V trimming: 5 bases; J trimming: 2 bases; junction bases outside the gene matches: 10. The CDR3 here is CASSLPGQGAIAGNTIYF. The DNA of the CDR3 is TGTGCCAGTAGTTTACCGGGACAGGGGGCGATTGCTGGAAACACCATATATTTT.

This clone occurred once. The chain is built from TRBV11-3 and TRBJ2-2, with 9 bases aligning to TRBD1. The CDR3 covers 15 residues. V lost 3 bases, J lost 5 bases, and 4 bases stayed unmatched. Germline V CDR1 and CDR2: SGHNT, YENEEA. CDR3 DNA: TGTGCCAGCAGCTTCGGGACAGGGAGGACCGGGGAGCTGTTTTTT. This sequence encodes CASSFGTGRTGELFF.

The chain uses TRBV19 and TRBJ1-4; tentative D call: TRBD1 (5 bases). CDR1 is LNHDA, CDR2 SQIVND, per germline (reference sequence). Trimming shortened V by 5 bases and J by 4 bases, and 14 bases separated the two germline ends. The CDR3 length is 15 residues. CDR3 amino acids: CASSRTDTLNEKLFF. The CDR3 bases are TGTGCCAGTAGTCGTACGGACACACTTAATGAAAAACTGTTTTTT.

The DNA of the CDR3 is TGTGCCAGTAGTAAGGAGGGGAGCTCCTACGAGCAGTACTTC. Translated: CASSKEGSSYEQYF. V and J are TRBV19 and TRBJ2-7, with D possibly being TRBD2 (6 bases). Trimming took 4 bases from V and 0 from J, leaving 10 bases between them. The V gene's germline CDR1 is LNHDA and CDR2 SQIVND (reference sequence). The CDR3 spans 14 residues.

The J gene is TRBJ2-3, the V gene TRBV4-3; tentatively, D is TRBD1 (6 bases). The V end lost 1 base, the J end lost 2 bases, and 7 bases lay between the germline ends. From germline, CDR1 is LGHNA and CDR2 YSLEER. The CDR3 covers 14 residues. The CDR3 spells CASSQGDNTDTQYF. CDR3 sequence (DNA): TGCGCCAGCAGCCAAGGGGACAACACAGATACGCAGTATTTT.

The chain links TRBV19 to TRBJ2-2, with 7 bases identical to TRBD1. The CDR3 has 16 residues. CDR1 is LNHDA, CDR2 SQIVND, per germline (reference sequence). J was trimmed by 3 bases and V by 3 bases; bases with no gene match: 7. CDR3 sequence reads: CASSILGTGDTGELFF. The CDR3 DNA reads TGTGCCAGTAGTATTTTGGGAACAGGGGACACCGGGGAGCTGTTTTTT.

This clone was found once. The gene calls are TRBV4-3 and TRBJ2-7; TRBD2 matches 9 bases. Germline trimming cut 0 bases from V and 2 bases from J; bases unmatched to any gene: 5. Looked up from germline, CDR1 is LGHNA and CDR2 is YSLEER. CDR3 length: 16 residues. The CDR3 region has the DNA TGCGCCAGCAGCCAAGATCTCGCGGGGGGGACCTACGAGCAGTACTTC. This codes for CASSQDLAGGTYEQYF.

The chain's CDR3 is CASSARLGADTGELFF. Here the CDR3 DNA reads TGTGCCAGCAGCGCCCGTCTAGGGGCGGACACCGGGGAGCTGTTTTTT. The chain uses TRBV9 and TRBJ2-2; a weak D match, TRBD1 (5 bases). V was clipped by 3 bases and J by 3 bases, with 15 bases between them. The germline gives CDR1 SGDLS, CDR2 YYNGEE. The CDR3 loop spans 16 amino acids. The complete variable domain, with remaining parts taken from reference TRBV9 and TRBJ2-2, reads DSGVTQTPKHLITATGQRVTLRCSPRSGDLSVYWYQQSLDQGLQFLIQYYNGEERAKGNILERFSAQQFPDLHSELNLSSLELGDSALYFCASSARLGADTGELFFGEGSRLTVL.

The chain uses TRBV10-3 and TRBJ1-1; D ambiguous. This CDR3 is built from 16 residues. Germline values: CDR1 ENHRY, CDR2 SYGVKD. With 2 bases removed from V and 3 bases from J, the gap between germline ends came to 16 bases. CDR3 bases: TGTGCCATCAGTGAGGAGTACGCCTTAACCTACACTGAAGCTTTCTTT. Translation gives CAISEEYALTYTEAFF.